This is a list of T cell receptor beta chains from one sample in a study of T cell responses to AZD1222 COVID-19 vaccine. TCRdb's copy holds only in-frame clones and misses some; the assay was immunoSEQ multiplex PCR. Of 150,000 or so clones listed, over 85% are singletons. The sequenced sample was peripheral blood, obtained on day 0 of AZD1222 vaccination. The receptors were gathered from an adult in good health. CDR3s include the opening cysteine and the closing phenylalanine or tryptophan. The D gene is left open where the match is weak.

. | TRBJ2-7 | TRBV10-3 | TGTGCCATCAGGACTGTCCCCCTCAACGAGCAGTACTTC | CAIRTVPLNEQYF
. | TRBJ1-4 | TRBV7-9 | TGTGCCAGCAGCCCGCGACAGGCAACTAATGAAAAACTGTTTTTT | CASSPRQATNEKLFF
. | TRBJ2-7 | TRBV28 | TGTGCCAGCAGTTTTCTGGGTAGCTCCTACGAGCAGTACTTC | CASSFLGSSYEQYF
. | TRBJ2-6 | TRBV19 | TGTGCCAGTAGTCCAGGGACAATGGTGCGTGGGGCCAACGTCCTGACTTTC | CASSPGTMVRGANVLTF
. | TRBJ1-1 | TRBV19 | TGTGCCAGTAGTATCAACACTGAAGCTTTCTTT | CASSINTEAFF
. | TRBJ2-2 | TRBV2 | TGTGCCAGCAGTGATGAGAGCACCGGGGAGCTGTTTTTT | CASSDESTGELFF
. | TRBJ2-1 | TRBV27 | TGTGCCAGCAGTTTAATCTCGCATTCTTACAATGAGCAGTTCTTC | CASSLISHSYNEQFF
. | TRBJ1-3 | TRBV23-1 | TGCGCCAGCAGTCATCTCCCAGCCTCTGGAAACACCATATATTTT | CASSHLPASGNTIYF
. | TRBJ2-7 | TRBV3-1/TRBV3-2 | TGTGCCAGCAGCCAAGTCTGGCAGCTGGAGCAGTACTTC | CASSQVWQLEQYF
TRBD1 | TRBJ1-1 | TRBV5-8 | TGTGCCAGCAGCCAGATAAAACCCCCGGGACAGGGGGTCACTGAAGCTTTCTTT | CASSQIKPPGQGVTEAFF
. | TRBJ2-6 | TRBV5-1 | TGCGCCAGCAGCTTGGAGGCCTCGGGCTCGAGAGGGGCCAACGTCCTGACTTTC | CASSLEASGSRGANVLTF
TRBD1 | TRBJ2-6 | TRBV19 | TGTGCCAGTAGTATAGGAGACAGGGGGTCTGGGGCCAACGTCCTGACTTTC | CASSIGDRGSGANVLTF